Listed below are T cell receptor beta chains from one sample, sequenced in a study of CD8+ T cells in alopecia areata. Sequenced by immunoSEQ multiplex PCR; TCRdb stores in-frame clones only, minus some. This table holds roughly 180,000 clones, around 56% found once. This sample comprised CD4+ T cells sorted from blood, obtained at week 4, from a patient treated with tofacitinib. The receptors come from a human donor with alopecia areata. CDR3s leave out the opening cysteine and the closing phenylalanine or tryptophan.

j_gene: TRBJ2-2
v_gene: TRBV19
CDR3aa: ASGGFTGELF

j_gene: TRBJ1-1
v_gene: TRBV14
CDR3aa: ASSLGQAFEAF

j_gene: TRBJ2-3
v_gene: TRBV29-1
CDR3aa: SATGGTDTQY

j_gene: TRBJ2-5
v_gene: TRBV11-1
CDR3aa: ASSLASGTGFGRPQY

j_gene: TRBJ2-7
v_gene: TRBV7-8
CDR3aa: ASSSRTGQREQY

j_gene: TRBJ1-1
v_gene: TRBV20-1
CDR3aa: SGLQGTEAF

j_gene: TRBJ1-2
v_gene: TRBV7-2
CDR3aa: ASSSTLTGGYT

j_gene: TRBJ2-1
v_gene: TRBV29-1
CDR3aa: SVESGFMLAGTTGEQF

j_gene: TRBJ2-3
v_gene: TRBV2
CDR3aa: ASNYLVADTQY

j_gene: TRBJ2-7
v_gene: TRBV5-1
CDR3aa: ASSLDTGRGYEQY

j_gene: TRBJ1-2
v_gene: TRBV7-9
CDR3aa: ASSPLGQYGYT

j_gene: TRBJ2-7
v_gene: TRBV28
CDR3aa: ASSSRRLIRYEQY

j_gene: TRBJ1-5
v_gene: TRBV4-2
CDR3aa: ASSQDQVGGAGNQPQH

j_gene: TRBJ1-1
v_gene: TRBV14
CDR3aa: ASSLSMNTEAF

j_gene: TRBJ2-3
v_gene: TRBV5-1
CDR3aa: ASSLGTADTQY

j_gene: TRBJ2-3
v_gene: TRBV5-1
CDR3aa: ASSALRDSSGGEQY

j_gene: TRBJ1-2
v_gene: TRBV5-4
CDR3aa: ASSPPPGNGYT

j_gene: TRBJ2-5
v_gene: TRBV9
CDR3aa: ASSVARTSRKETQY

j_gene: TRBJ2-7
v_gene: TRBV30
CDR3aa: AWSVPSPSSYEQY

j_gene: TRBJ2-1
v_gene: TRBV30
CDR3aa: AWSVGGGVSNEQF

j_gene: TRBJ2-7
v_gene: TRBV7-2
CDR3aa: ASSLDERTSYEQY

j_gene: TRBJ1-1
v_gene: TRBV30
CDR3aa: AWTAGRKNTEAF

j_gene: TRBJ1-1
v_gene: TRBV7-2
CDR3aa: ASSLVWGNTEAF

j_gene: TRBJ2-1
v_gene: TRBV5-6
CDR3aa: ASSLPGQGQWDEQF

j_gene: TRBJ2-3
v_gene: TRBV5-6
CDR3aa: ASSSSRGADTQY

j_gene: TRBJ2-7
v_gene: TRBV29-1
CDR3aa: SVEKGWRGKSYEQY

j_gene: TRBJ2-1
v_gene: TRBV6-1
CDR3aa: ASSDLLGLLYNEQF

j_gene: TRBJ2-3
v_gene: TRBV5-1
CDR3aa: ASSLDSPRTDTQY

j_gene: TRBJ1-2
v_gene: TRBV27
CDR3aa: ASRSTNWGRDGYT